The rows below give T cell receptor beta chains drawn from one sample of a study of neurological immune-mediated disorders. Each CDR3 protein gets one entry after TCRdb re-called the 5' RACE reads with MiXCR. The data hold about 60,000 distinct CDR3 sequences, with more than 9.5% observed a single time. Sequences were obtained from PBMCs. These TCRs come from a man aged 25-40 years in good health. Both conserved end residues are part of each CDR3. The order of the fields is D gene, CDR3 length, clone size, V gene, J gene, CDR3 DNA, CDR3 protein. D genes are given only for firm matches. Rows may omit the clone size; those that give it use once, few, many or a size class.

D gene: -; CDR3 length: 16; clone size: many; V gene: TRBV12-3/TRBV12-4; J gene: TRBJ1-1; CDR3 DNA: TGTGCCAGCAGTTTGATGGGGAGAAGTACAGGATCTGAAGCTTTCTTT; CDR3 protein: CASSLMGRSTGSEAFF
D gene: -; CDR3 length: 14; clone size: many; V gene: TRBV18; J gene: TRBJ2-2; CDR3 DNA: TGTGCCAGCTCACCGGACATCAACACCGGGGAGCTGTTTTTT; CDR3 protein: CASSPDINTGELFF
D gene: -; CDR3 length: 18; clone size: many; V gene: TRBV7-2; J gene: TRBJ1-6; CDR3 DNA: TGTGCCAGCAGCTCAACCCGCAGGCTTGAGGCGGGTAATTCACCCCTCCACTTT; CDR3 protein: CASSSTRRLEAGNSPLHF
D gene: -; CDR3 length: 12; clone size: -; V gene: TRBV5-1; J gene: TRBJ2-1; CDR3 DNA: TGCGCCAGAAGCTTTCCCCCCTACGAGCAGTTCTTC; CDR3 protein: CARSFPPYEQFF
D gene: TRBD1; CDR3 length: 14; clone size: -; V gene: TRBV28; J gene: TRBJ2-1; CDR3 DNA: TGTGCCAGCAGCCCCCTCGACAGGGCTAATGAGCAGTTCTTC; CDR3 protein: CASSPLDRANEQFF
D gene: -; CDR3 length: 17; clone size: many; V gene: TRBV18; J gene: TRBJ1-5; CDR3 DNA: TGTGCCAGCTCACCCGACCAGGGACCCTATAGCAATCAGCCCCAGCATTTT; CDR3 protein: CASSPDQGPYSNQPQHF
D gene: TRBD1; CDR3 length: 14; clone size: many; V gene: TRBV6-2/TRBV6-3; J gene: TRBJ1-5; CDR3 DNA: TGTGCCAGCAGTCTCCTAGGGGGCAGCGGGCCCCAGCATTTT; CDR3 protein: CASSLLGGSGPQHF
D gene: -; CDR3 length: 16; clone size: many; V gene: TRBV5-1; J gene: TRBJ2-3; CDR3 DNA: TGCGCCAGCAGCTTAGGCAGGGTCTACAGCACAGATACGCAGTATTTT; CDR3 protein: CASSLGRVYSTDTQYF
D gene: -; CDR3 length: 15; clone size: -; V gene: TRBV5-1; J gene: TRBJ2-7; CDR3 DNA: TGCGCCAGCAGCTACGACTACCGTGGGGACTACGAGCAGTACTTC; CDR3 protein: CASSYDYRGDYEQYF
D gene: -; CDR3 length: 13; clone size: many; V gene: TRBV7-3; J gene: TRBJ1-1; CDR3 DNA: TGTGCCAGCAGCTCCGGGGGTGGCACTGAAGCTTTCTTT; CDR3 protein: CASSSGGGTEAFF
D gene: -; CDR3 length: 13; clone size: once; V gene: TRBV29-1; J gene: TRBJ1-2; CDR3 DNA: TGCAGCGTCAAAGTGGTGAATGGGTATGGCTACACCTTC; CDR3 protein: CSVKVVNGYGYTF
D gene: -; CDR3 length: 12; clone size: many; V gene: TRBV25-1; J gene: TRBJ2-3; CDR3 DNA: TGTGCCAGCAGTGAAGGGAGGGATACGCAGTATTTT; CDR3 protein: CASSEGRDTQYF
D gene: TRBD1; CDR3 length: 19; clone size: many; V gene: TRBV5-1; J gene: TRBJ2-3; CDR3 DNA: TGCGCCAGCAGCTTGTACTACTCACAGGGGGCCCTCCCCACAGATACGCAGTATTTT; CDR3 protein: CASSLYYSQGALPTDTQYF
D gene: TRBD1; CDR3 length: 13; clone size: many; V gene: TRBV20-1; J gene: TRBJ2-1; CDR3 DNA: TGCATCCTCCCGGGACAGGGCTTCCATGAGCAGTTCTTC; CDR3 protein: CILPGQGFHEQFF
D gene: -; CDR3 length: 11; clone size: many; V gene: TRBV20-1; J gene: TRBJ2-7; CDR3 DNA: TGCAGTGCCCTCCGTTCCTACGAGCAGTACTTC; CDR3 protein: CSALRSYEQYF
D gene: -; CDR3 length: 14; clone size: -; V gene: TRBV5-1; J gene: TRBJ1-3; CDR3 DNA: TGCGCCAGCAGCTTGGCGGCAACTGGAAACACCATATATTTT; CDR3 protein: CASSLAATGNTIYF
D gene: -; CDR3 length: 16; clone size: -; V gene: TRBV7-3; J gene: TRBJ1-1; CDR3 DNA: TGTGCCAGCAGCTTAACGGGGCGGACAGAGAACACTGAAGCTTTCTTT; CDR3 protein: CASSLTGRTENTEAFF
D gene: TRBD1; CDR3 length: 14; clone size: -; V gene: TRBV5-1; J gene: TRBJ1-5; CDR3 DNA: TGCGCCAGCAGCTTAACAGGGGAAGGGCAGCCCCAGCATTTT; CDR3 protein: CASSLTGEGQPQHF
D gene: -; CDR3 length: 13; clone size: many; V gene: TRBV7-2; J gene: TRBJ2-3; CDR3 DNA: TGTGCCAGCAGCTTACAGGCGGCAGATACGCAGTATTTT; CDR3 protein: CASSLQAADTQYF
D gene: TRBD1; CDR3 length: 16; clone size: many; V gene: TRBV12-3/TRBV12-4; J gene: TRBJ2-4; CDR3 DNA: TGTGCCAGCAGCCCCACCGAGGGGGCTCGGGTGGACATTCAGTACTTC; CDR3 protein: CASSPTEGARVDIQYF
D gene: TRBD1; CDR3 length: 14; clone size: many; V gene: TRBV10-3; J gene: TRBJ2-6; CDR3 DNA: TGTGCCATCAGTGAGTCGGGACAGGGATACGTCCTGACTTTC; CDR3 protein: CAISESGQGYVLTF
D gene: -; CDR3 length: 13; clone size: many; V gene: TRBV5-1; J gene: TRBJ2-1; CDR3 DNA: TGCGCCAGCAGCTTGGCGGCTAGGGATGAGCAGTTCTTC; CDR3 protein: CASSLAARDEQFF
D gene: -; CDR3 length: 15; clone size: -; V gene: TRBV10-3; J gene: TRBJ1-1; CDR3 DNA: TGTGCCATCAGTGAGGGGGGGGCCGGCTACACTGAAGCTTTCTTT; CDR3 protein: CAISEGGAGYTEAFF
D gene: -; CDR3 length: 14; clone size: many; V gene: TRBV5-1; J gene: TRBJ2-3; CDR3 DNA: TGCGCCAGCAACCTGAGAGGTAGCACAGATACGCAGTATTTT; CDR3 protein: CASNLRGSTDTQYF
D gene: TRBD1; CDR3 length: 15; clone size: -; V gene: TRBV27; J gene: TRBJ2-7; CDR3 DNA: TGTGCCAGCAGTTCTTACCCGGGACAGGTGGGCGACCAGTACTTC; CDR3 protein: CASSSYPGQVGDQYF
D gene: TRBD1; CDR3 length: 16; clone size: -; V gene: TRBV7-9; J gene: TRBJ1-6; CDR3 DNA: TGTGCCAGCAGCTTAGATCGGGACAGGGGACAATCACCCCTCCACTTT; CDR3 protein: CASSLDRDRGQSPLHF
D gene: -; CDR3 length: 23; clone size: -; V gene: TRBV3-1; J gene: TRBJ2-2; CDR3 DNA: -; CDR3 protein: CASSARSGANVLTFGAGTGELFF
D gene: TRBD1; CDR3 length: 16; clone size: many; V gene: TRBV15; J gene: TRBJ2-7; CDR3 DNA: TGTGCCACCAGCAGAGATTTACAGGGGGCCTCCTACGAGCAGTACTTC; CDR3 protein: CATSRDLQGASYEQYF
D gene: TRBD1; CDR3 length: 14; clone size: many; V gene: TRBV5-5; J gene: TRBJ2-7; CDR3 DNA: TGTGCCAGCAGCTCACCGGGACAGGTCTACGAGCAGTACTTC; CDR3 protein: CASSSPGQVYEQYF
D gene: -; CDR3 length: 16; clone size: many; V gene: TRBV24-1; J gene: TRBJ2-3; CDR3 DNA: TGTGCCACCAGTGATTCCAGCTTTGAGGCCTCAGATACGCAGTATTTT; CDR3 protein: CATSDSSFEASDTQYF
D gene: TRBD2; CDR3 length: 15; clone size: many; V gene: TRBV20-1; J gene: TRBJ2-1; CDR3 DNA: TGCAGTGCTTTCCCGGGGGGGAAGGGCTACAATGAGCAGTTCTTC; CDR3 protein: CSAFPGGKGYNEQFF
D gene: TRBD2; CDR3 length: 15; clone size: many; V gene: TRBV6-4; J gene: TRBJ2-1; CDR3 DNA: TGTGCCAGCAGTGACGGGACTAGCGGATACAATGAGCAGTTCTTC; CDR3 protein: CASSDGTSGYNEQFF
D gene: -; CDR3 length: 16; clone size: -; V gene: TRBV5-1; J gene: TRBJ2-1; CDR3 DNA: TGTGCCAGCAGCTTGGAGGTGCTAGCCGATTACAATGAGCAGTTCTTC; CDR3 protein: CASSLEVLADYNEQFF
D gene: TRBD2; CDR3 length: 17; clone size: -; V gene: TRBV11-1; J gene: TRBJ2-1; CDR3 DNA: TGTGCCAGCAGCTTAGCTCTGGCTAGCGGGACGTCCAATGAGCAGTTCTTC; CDR3 protein: CASSLALASGTSNEQFF
D gene: TRBD1; CDR3 length: 12; clone size: many; V gene: TRBV29-1; J gene: TRBJ2-3; CDR3 DNA: TGCAGCGTCCACAGGGGAAGGGATACGCAGTATTTT; CDR3 protein: CSVHRGRDTQYF
D gene: -; CDR3 length: 14; clone size: many; V gene: TRBV6-1; J gene: TRBJ1-5; CDR3 DNA: TGTGCCAGCAGAAAGGGAGGGGGGTATCAGCCCCAGCATTTT; CDR3 protein: CASRKGGGYQPQHF
D gene: -; CDR3 length: 18; clone size: many; V gene: TRBV12-3/TRBV12-4; J gene: TRBJ1-5; CDR3 DNA: TGTGCCAGCAGTTTAGGAGATCTTTGGCTCCTTGGCAATCAGCCCCAGCATTTT; CDR3 protein: CASSLGDLWLLGNQPQHF
D gene: -; CDR3 length: 15; clone size: many; V gene: TRBV5-1; J gene: TRBJ2-1; CDR3 DNA: TGCGCCAGCAGCGGCTCCGGGACCACCCCCACTGAGCAGTTCTTC; CDR3 protein: CASSGSGTTPTEQFF
D gene: -; CDR3 length: 16; clone size: many; V gene: TRBV20-1; J gene: TRBJ2-7; CDR3 DNA: TGCAGTGCTAGACTTATAGACAGGCAGAGCTCCTACGAGCAGTACTTC; CDR3 protein: CSARLIDRQSSYEQYF
D gene: TRBD2; CDR3 length: 16; clone size: many; V gene: TRBV5-1; J gene: TRBJ2-3; CDR3 DNA: TGCGCCAGCAGCTTGACTCCGCTAGCGGGAAGGTATACGCAGTATTTT; CDR3 protein: CASSLTPLAGRYTQYF
D gene: TRBD2; CDR3 length: 15; clone size: many; V gene: TRBV5-1; J gene: TRBJ2-7; CDR3 DNA: TGCGCCAGCAGCAACAGGACTAGCGGGTCCTACGAGCAGTACTTC; CDR3 protein: CASSNRTSGSYEQYF
D gene: -; CDR3 length: 15; clone size: few; V gene: TRBV11-3; J gene: TRBJ2-5; CDR3 DNA: TGTGCCAGCAGCCTGAGGACACAAGAACAAGAGACCCAGTACTTC; CDR3 protein: CASSLRTQEQETQYF
D gene: -; CDR3 length: 14; clone size: many; V gene: TRBV7-2; J gene: TRBJ1-2; CDR3 DNA: TGTGCCAGCAGCTTACCGACAGTATCAGATGGCTACACCTTC; CDR3 protein: CASSLPTVSDGYTF
D gene: -; CDR3 length: 15; clone size: many; V gene: TRBV27; J gene: TRBJ1-1; CDR3 DNA: TGTGCCAGCAGTTTAGGGAGAGGGGGGAACACTGAAGCTTTCTTT; CDR3 protein: CASSLGRGGNTEAFF
D gene: -; CDR3 length: 16; clone size: many; V gene: TRBV3-1; J gene: TRBJ1-3; CDR3 DNA: TGTGCCAGCAGCCAAGATCTTTGGGATTCTGGAAACACCATATATTTT; CDR3 protein: CASSQDLWDSGNTIYF
D gene: TRBD2; CDR3 length: 15; clone size: many; V gene: TRBV3-1; J gene: TRBJ2-5; CDR3 DNA: TGTGCCAGCAGCCACGCTAGCGGGGTCCGAGAGACCCAGTACTTC; CDR3 protein: CASSHASGVRETQYF
D gene: -; CDR3 length: 15; clone size: many; V gene: TRBV5-1; J gene: TRBJ2-3; CDR3 DNA: TGCGCCAGCAGCTTGGATGGGGTTGGCCCAGATACGCAGTATTTT; CDR3 protein: CASSLDGVGPDTQYF
D gene: -; CDR3 length: 17; clone size: many; V gene: TRBV5-1; J gene: TRBJ2-2; CDR3 DNA: TGCGCCAGCAGCTTGGGGCCGTTTCAGCAGAACACCGGGGAGCTGTTTTTT; CDR3 protein: CASSLGPFQQNTGELFF
D gene: -; CDR3 length: 13; clone size: many; V gene: TRBV6-1; J gene: TRBJ2-7; CDR3 DNA: TGTGCCAGCAGTACCCGTATCTCCTCCGAGCAGTACTTC; CDR3 protein: CASSTRISSEQYF
D gene: -; CDR3 length: 11; clone size: many; V gene: TRBV20-1; J gene: TRBJ2-1; CDR3 DNA: TGCAGTGCTTCCCCGGGACTCACTACCTTCTTC; CDR3 protein: CSASPGLTTFF
D gene: -; CDR3 length: 13; clone size: -; V gene: TRBV20-1; J gene: TRBJ1-4; CDR3 DNA: TGCAGTGCTAGAACAGGGTTGAATGAAAAACTGTTTTTT; CDR3 protein: CSARTGLNEKLFF
D gene: TRBD2; CDR3 length: 15; clone size: many; V gene: TRBV20-1; J gene: TRBJ2-5; CDR3 DNA: TGCAGTGCTAGAGCGCTCGGGGGGTGGGAAGAGACCCAGTACTTC; CDR3 protein: CSARALGGWEETQYF
D gene: -; CDR3 length: 15; clone size: many; V gene: TRBV5-5; J gene: TRBJ2-7; CDR3 DNA: TGTGCCAGCAGCGCGGCCCGGCAGGGGTATAGCGAGCAGTACTTC; CDR3 protein: CASSAARQGYSEQYF